Shown below are 19 T cell receptor beta chains from a single sample sequenced in a study of blood T cell repertoires in COVID-19. Profiled with immunoSEQ multiplex PCR; TCRdb holds only in-frame clones, not every one. The repertoire has under 75,000 clones, 80% to 95% of them found once; the top ten carry 4.6%. Sequenced sample: peripheral blood. The receptors here all came from a middle-aged man with active COVID-19.

The chain has TRBV6-5 and TRBJ2-1; D remains unclear. The germline V and J ends were trimmed by 6 bases and 7 bases, with 7 bases remaining between them. The germline V gene encodes CDR1 MNHEY and CDR2 SVGAGI. This CDR3 has 11 residues. The CDR3 loop reads CASRRLNEQFF. CDR3 nucleotide sequence: TGTGCCAGCAGAAGACTGAATGAGCAGTTCTTC.

The rearrangement joins TRBV30 to TRBJ2-5; tentative D call: TRBD1 (6 bases). The germline V gene encodes CDR1 GTSNPN and CDR2 SVGIG (reference sequence). There are 14 residues in the CDR3. V dropped 3 bases and J dropped 4 bases, with 15 bases sitting between them. CDR3 nucleotide sequence: TGTGCCTGGAGCGTCGGGCAGGGGTTAGAGACCCAGTACTTC. It yields the protein CAWSVGQGLETQYF. Drawing the rest from reference TRBV30 and TRBJ2-5, the complete variable domain is SQTIHQWPATLVQPVGSPLSLECTVEGTSNPNLYWYRQAAGRGLQLLFYSVGIGQISSEVPQNLSASRPQDRQFILSSKKLLLSDSGFYLCAWSVGQGLETQYFGPGTRLLVL.

V gene TRBV19 combines with J gene TRBJ2-1; tentative D call: TRBD2 (5 bases). This CDR3 region has 12 residues. Trimming stripped 2 bases from V and 10 bases from J, with 9 bases between. CDR1 LNHDA and CDR2 SQIVND come from the germline V gene (reference sequence). The CDR3 sequence: CASSIFRGEQFF. Here the CDR3 DNA reads TGTGCCAGTAGTATATTTCGGGGAGAGCAGTTCTTC. The whole variable domain, filled in from reference TRBV19 and TRBJ2-1, reads DGGITQSPKYLFRKEGQNVTLSCEQNLNHDAMYWYRQDPGQGLRLIYYSQIVNDFQKGDIAEGYSVSREKKESFPLTVTSAQKNPTAFYLCASSIFRGEQFFGPGTRLTVL.

The chain has TRBV18 and TRBJ2-5; the D is unclear. The germline V gene has CDR1 KGHSH and CDR2 LQKENI. V was pared by 6 bases and J by 3 bases, with 11 bases between. This CDR3 comprises 13 residues. CDR3 sequence (DNA): TGTGCCAGCTCTAAACCGGCGGAAGAGACCCAGTACTTC. Residues: CASSKPAEETQYF.

J is TRBJ2-2 and V is TRBV6-2 or TRBV6-3, with 10 nucleotides matching TRBD2. This CDR3 contains 16 residues. Germline assignment: CDR1 MNHEY and CDR2 SVGEGT. The V gene end was trimmed by 5 bases and the J gene end by 3 bases; junction bases not matched to a gene: 6. The CDR3, as DNA: TGTGCCAGCAGTCCAATAGCGGGGGGTCACACCGGGGAGCTGTTTTTT. Its translation: CASSPIAGGHTGELFF.

The V and J genes are TRBV28 and TRBJ2-1, with TRBD2 matching over 10 bases. Germline values: CDR1 MDHEN, CDR2 SYDVKM. Trimming cost V 3 bases and J 9 bases; bases outside gene matches: 11. This CDR3 spans 16 amino acids. The CDR3 loop reads CASSFYGLAGAVEQFF. CDR3 nucleotide sequence: TGTGCCAGCAGTTTCTACGGGCTAGCGGGAGCGGTTGAGCAGTTCTTC.

V is TRBV25-1 and J is TRBJ1-3; no clear D gene. The CDR3 has 16 residues. The germline V gene has CDR1 MGHDK and CDR2 SYGVNS. Trimming left V 3 bases short and J 4 bases short, with 16 bases between. The CDR3 region is CASSDPGSLPGNTIYF. CDR3 DNA: TGTGCCAGCAGTGATCCCGGGTCTCTCCCCGGAAACACCATATATTTT.

The chain employs TRBV19 and TRBJ1-4; tentatively, D is TRBD1 (6 bases). CDR3 size: 13 residues. Germline CDR1 reads LNHDA; CDR2 reads SQIVND (reference sequence). The ends were cut back, 6 bases at V and 6 bases at J, with 11 bases in the middle. CDR3 sequence (DNA): TGTGCCAGTAGCTCGACAGGATATGAAAAACTGTTTTTT. Translation gives CASSSTGYEKLFF.

The rearrangement uses TRBV3-1 (or the pseudogene TRBV3-2) and TRBJ2-3; the D gene is possibly TRBD2 (6 bases). The V gene lost 1 base and the J gene lost 0 bases, with 14 bases spanning the gap. This CDR3 is built from 17 residues. Germline V gives CDR1 LGHDT, CDR2 YNNKEL (reference sequence). The CDR3, as DNA: TGTGCCAGCAGCCAAGTACTCGGGACTCCAAGCACAGATACGCAGTATTTT. It specifies CASSQVLGTPSTDTQYF.

The CDR3 is CASSIQGYEQYF. In nucleotides, the CDR3 is TGTGCCAGTAGTATACAGGGCTACGAGCAGTACTTC. The V call is TRBV19, the J call TRBJ2-7, with D possibly being TRBD1 (5 bases). Germline CDR1 LNHDA, CDR2 SQIVND (reference sequence). V lost 2 bases and J lost 3, with 5 bases in between. There are 12 residues in the CDR3.

This chain joins TRBV4-1 and TRBJ2-1; tentative D call: TRBD1 (5 bases). The CDR3 is made up of 13 amino acids. The germline V gene has CDR1 MGHRA and CDR2 YSYEKL. Trimming pared 0 bases from V and 10 bases from J, leaving 10 bases between. The CDR3 is CASSQERRTEQFF. The CDR3 region has the DNA TGCGCCAGCAGCCAAGAAAGACGGACAGAGCAGTTCTTC.

This clone has only one observation. The rearrangement joins TRBV5-1 to TRBJ1-2, with D maybe TRBD1 (6 bases). Germline V lookup: CDR1 SGHRS, CDR2 YFSETQ. V gave up 7 bases and J gave up 0 bases, with 13 bases separating them. This CDR3 has 14 amino acids. The CDR3 region has the DNA TGCGCCAGCGCGGACAGTCATTCTAACTATGGCTACACCTTC. Translated: CASADSHSNYGYTF.

The chain joins TRBV24-1 to TRBJ2-5; the match to TRBD2 covers 8 bases. The V gene end was trimmed by 3 bases and the J gene end by 2 bases; junction bases not matched to a gene: 10. The CDR3 is 17 amino acids. Germline V CDR1 and CDR2: KGHDR, SFDVKD. The CDR3 sequence is CATSDGSGVAGQETQYF. In DNA, the CDR3 is TGTGCCACCAGTGATGGGAGTGGAGTAGCGGGACAAGAGACCCAGTACTTC.

The rearrangement joins TRBV29-1 to TRBJ2-7, with TRBD2 as a possible D gene (6 bases). CDR3 length: 13 amino acids. The V end lost 6 bases, the J end lost 4 bases, and 16 bases lay between the germline ends. Germline assignment: CDR1 SQVTM and CDR2 ANQGSEA. The DNA of the CDR3 is TGCAGCGTAGCCGGGACTCCTAGTTACGAGCAGTACTTC. It codes for CSVAGTPSYEQYF.

V and J are TRBV6-6 and TRBJ1-1; D gene ambiguous. The CDR3 sequence is 15 residues long. Trimming removed 4 bases from V and 6 bases from J, with 18 bases in between. Germline CDR1 and CDR2: MNHNY and SVGAGI (reference sequence). Written as DNA, the CDR3 is TGTGCCAGCAGTTTATGGAAAGGAGGGATCTCTGAAGCTTTCTTT. This translates into CASSLWKGGISEAFF.

This chain uses TRBV28 with TRBJ1-1, with TRBD1 matching 9 bases. The trim removed 6 bases at V and 3 bases at J, leaving 8 bases unmatched. CDR1 is MDHEN, CDR2 SYDVKM, per germline. This CDR3 is built from 15 residues. The CDR3 reads CASRTLGTGYTEAFF. DNA for the CDR3: TGTGCCAGCAGGACCCTCGGGACAGGGTACACTGAAGCTTTCTTT.

The chain combines TRBV19 with TRBJ2-3; D is unresolved. Trimming removed 4 bases at V and 0 bases at J, with 2 bases between. CDR1 and CDR2 (germline): LNHDA, SQIVND (reference sequence). The CDR3 totals 12 residues. CDR3 bases: TGTGCCAGTAGTACAAGCACAGATACGCAGTATTTT. Its translation: CASSTSTDTQYF.

This clone was detected only a few times. This sequence joins TRBV5-8 and TRBJ1-2; tentatively, D is TRBD1 (5 bases). Germline V gene lookup returns CDR1 SGHTS and CDR2 YDEGEE. Trimming took off 1 base at V and 7 bases at J, with 17 bases between the two ends. The CDR3 contains 15 residues. CDR3 residues: CASSLIDFRDSGYTF. The CDR3 DNA follows: TGTGCCAGCAGCTTGATAGATTTCAGGGATTCTGGCTACACCTTC.

This clone was picked up one time. This chain connects TRBV5-1 to TRBJ2-5; 10 positions agree with TRBD1. V lost 4 bases to trimming and J lost 3 bases; unmatched junction nucleotides: 3. The CDR3 covers 14 residues. Germline loops: CDR1 SGHRS, CDR2 YFSETQ. CDR3 in amino acids: CASSPGTGEETQYF. The CDR3 DNA is TGCGCCAGCAGCCCGGGGACAGGGGAAGAGACCCAGTACTTC.